This TCR beta chain emerged from a study of blood T cell repertoires in COVID-19. Study information: Samples came from the United States, Italy and Spain, spanning acute and convalescent COVID-19. In each case, the material was cDNA or gDNA derived from T cells, B-cell-depleted T cells, or PBMCs.

Original processing methods: The assay estimated nucleated cells by amplifying reference gene primers. Some clones are missing from TCRdb's copy, which holds only in-frame ones; the method was immunoSEQ multiplex PCR. V, J and clone size are taken as reported in that table, and D and trimming were inferred from the DNA itself. Among fewer than 250,000 clones, over 70% were seen once, and the ten largest hold roughly 2.9%. This CDR3 region has 15 residues. The J segment lost 1 base and the V segment lost 0 bases, leaving 0 bases of the junction unmatched. Germline assignment: CDR1 SGHNT and CDR2 YYREEE (reference sequence).

The source of this sequence is a middle-aged man with active or convalescent COVID-19. The rearrangement links TRBV5-4 to TRBJ2-3; 9 bases are a match to TRBD2. The sample comprised peripheral blood. The CDR3 reads CASSLEREGTDTQYF. Here the CDR3 DNA reads TGTGCCAGCAGCTTGGAGCGGGAGGGCACAGATACGCAGTATTTT.